Each of the 19 T cell receptor beta chains below was sequenced from the same sample in a study of immune evolution from preneoplasia to lung adenocarcinoma. The method was immunoSEQ multiplex PCR; TCRdb's version includes in-frame clones alone and lacks a portion of them. The sample has several thousand clones, 70% to 90% seen once. Sequenced material: FFPE minimally invasive lung adenocarcinoma tissue. The receptor set was obtained from a person aged 70 to 85 with lung adenocarcinoma.

This clone was picked up one time. V usage is TRBV28 and J usage is TRBJ2-7; D assignment may be TRBD1 or TRBD2 (6 bases each). Trimming stripped 1 base from V and 9 bases from J, with 19 bases between. The CDR3 sequence is 15 residues long. The germline V gene encodes CDR1 MDHEN and CDR2 SYDVKM. The CDR3: CASSLSRGFTGWQYF. Written as DNA, the CDR3 is TGTGCCAGCAGTTTATCCCGGGGGTTTACAGGGTGGCAGTACTTC.

As DNA, the CDR3 is TGTGCCAGTGTGGACAGGGTGTTCGCTGAAGCTTTCTTT. Translated, it gives CASVDRVFAEAFF. The genes are TRBV2 and TRBJ1-1; 8 nucleotides agree with TRBD1. V lost 9 bases to trimming and J lost 6 bases; unmatched junction nucleotides: 9. Germline assignment: CDR1 SNHLY and CDR2 FYNNEI. The length of the CDR3 is 13 residues.

The chain combines TRBV27 with TRBJ1-2; D might be TRBD1 (6 bases). V dropped 3 bases and J dropped 4 bases, with 12 bases sitting between them. CDR3 length equals 14 residues. CDR1 is MNHEY, CDR2 SMNVEV, per germline (reference sequence). CDR3 sequence (DNA): TGTGCCAGCAGTTTCGGTGGAGGGGGCTATGGCTACACCTTC. It translates to CASSFGGGGYGYTF.

The chain couples TRBV2 to TRBJ1-1; D not certain. V shed 5 bases and J shed 3 bases, with 10 bases lying between them. This CDR3 comprises 13 residues. Germline CDR1 is SNHLY and CDR2 is FYNNEI. The CDR3 region is CASSPTPYTEAFF. DNA for the CDR3: TGTGCCAGCAGTCCGACGCCTTACACTGAAGCTTTCTTT. The full variable domain, completed using reference TRBV2 and TRBJ1-1, is EPEVTQTPSHQVTQMGQEVILRCVPISNHLYFYWYRQILGQKVEFLVSFYNNEISEKSEIFDDQFSVERPDGSNFTLKIRSTKLEDSAMYFCASSPTPYTEAFFGQGTRLTVV.

V is TRBV14 and J is TRBJ2-1; 8 nucleotides align to TRBD1. The CDR3 spans 16 residues. Germline CDR1 SGHDN, CDR2 FVKESK. Germline trimming cut 5 bases from V and 2 bases from J; bases unmatched to any gene: 8. CDR3 sequence: CASSTHRDRPYNEQFF. CDR3 sequence (DNA): TGTGCCAGCAGCACCCACCGGGACAGGCCCTACAATGAGCAGTTCTTC. The whole variable domain, filled in from reference TRBV14 and TRBJ2-1, reads EAGVTQFPSHSVIEKGQTVTLRCDPISGHDNLYWYRRVMGKEIKFLLHFVKESKQDESGMPNNRFLAERTGGTYSTLKVQPAELEDSGVYFCASSTHRDRPYNEQFFGPGTRLTVL.

The count of this clone is one. The chain links TRBV9 to TRBJ1-1; maybe TRBD1 (5 bases). The CDR3 consists of 13 residues. Between the trimmed V and J ends, which lost 3 bases and 5 bases, there was a span of 11 bases. Germline CDR1 is SGDLS and CDR2 is YYNGEE. The CDR3 loop reads CASSAWGGTEAFF. CDR3 in DNA: TGTGCCAGCAGCGCGTGGGGGGGAACTGAAGCTTTCTTT. The full variable domain, rest sourced from reference TRBV9 and TRBJ1-1, is DSGVTQTPKHLITATGQRVTLRCSPRSGDLSVYWYQQSLDQGLQFLIQYYNGEERAKGNILERFSAQQFPDLHSELNLSSLELGDSALYFCASSAWGGTEAFFGQGTRLTVV.

The chain joins TRBV25-1 to TRBJ2-3; 12 nucleotides match TRBD2. V lost 2 bases and J lost 5; bases outside the gene matches: 8. In germline, CDR1 is MGHDK, CDR2 SYGVNS. CDR3 length: 17 residues. The CDR3 DNA reads TGTGCCAGCAGTGAAGGCTGGACTAGCGGGGCGGGAGATACGCAGTATTTT. Protein sequence: CASSEGWTSGAGDTQYF.

The chain uses TRBV27 and TRBJ2-1; the match to TRBD2 covers 12 bases. Germline V gene lookup returns CDR1 MNHEY and CDR2 SMNVEV (reference sequence). This CDR3 is built from 15 residues. V was pared by 8 bases and J by 2 bases, with 4 bases of the junction left unmatched. CDR3 sequence (DNA): TGTGCCAGCCGAAGACTAGCGGGGGCCTACAATGAGCAGTTCTTC. It is translated as CASRRLAGAYNEQFF.

This chain joins TRBV5-4 and TRBJ2-5; 12 bases agree with TRBD2. With 4 bases clipped from V and 4 bases from J, the junction kept 8 bases outside the gene matches. Looked up from germline, CDR1 is SGHNT and CDR2 is YYREEE (reference sequence). This CDR3 contains 16 residues. Written as DNA, the CDR3 is TGTGCCAGCAGCCCTAGCGGGGGGGCAAGTGGAGAGACCCAGTACTTC. This gives the protein CASSPSGGASGETQYF. Combining the CDR3 with reference TRBV5-4 and TRBJ2-5 gives the whole variable domain ETGVTQSPTHLIKTRGQQVTLRCSSQSGHNTVSWYQQALGQGPQFIFQYYREEENGRGNFPPRFSGLQFPNYSSELNVNALELDDSALYLCASSPSGGASGETQYFGPGTRLLVL.

The chain links TRBV28 to TRBJ1-4; TRBD1 matches 8 bases. Germline lookup yields CDR1 MDHEN and CDR2 SYDVKM. The CDR3 extends over 14 amino acids. V shed 2 bases, J shed 8 bases, and the junction held 4 bases outside the gene matches. The CDR3 loop is CASSLDRGREKLFF. In nucleotides, the CDR3 is TGTGCCAGCAGTTTAGACAGGGGAAGGGAAAAACTGTTTTTT.

This chain connects TRBV6-6 to TRBJ2-7, with 7 bases lining up with TRBD1. This CDR3 has 14 residues. The V gene's germline CDR1 is MNHNY and CDR2 SVGAGI (reference sequence). After removal of 3 bases from V and 6 bases from J, the junction contained 8 bases not matched to a gene. The CDR3 region is CASSYSDSGGEQYF. Here the CDR3 DNA reads TGTGCCAGCAGTTATTCAGATTCAGGGGGCGAGCAGTACTTC.

The chain couples TRBV11-2 to TRBJ2-7; a possible D gene is TRBD2 (6 bases). CDR1 and CDR2 from the germline V gene are SGHAT and FQNNGV. V was pared by 3 bases and J by 1 base, with 10 bases between. This CDR3 region has 14 residues. CDR3 loop: CASSFSRGSYEQYF. The CDR3 coding sequence is TGTGCCAGCAGCTTCTCGCGGGGTTCCTACGAGCAGTACTTC.

J is TRBJ2-2 and V is TRBV7-8; the match to TRBD2 covers 9 bases. V shed 5 bases, J shed 4 bases, and the junction held 11 bases outside the gene matches. This CDR3 comprises 17 residues. CDR1 is SGHVS, CDR2 FQNEAQ, per germline. Here the CDR3 DNA reads TGTGCCAGCAGCCCTCAGGGGCTAGCGGGGCGCACCGGGGAGCTGTTTTTT. The encoded protein is CASSPQGLAGRTGELFF. The full variable domain, its missing parts supplied by reference TRBV7-8 and TRBJ2-2, is GAGVSQSPRYKVAKRGQDVALRCDPISGHVSLFWYQQALGQGPEFLTYFQNEAQLDKSGLPSDRFFAERPEGSVSTLKIQRTQQEDSAVYLCASSPQGLAGRTGELFFGEGSRLTVL.

The chain links TRBV13 to TRBJ1-5; D is ambiguous. Trimming stripped 0 bases from V and 3 bases from J, with 6 bases between. CDR3 length: 14 amino acids. Germline assignment: CDR1 PRHDT and CDR2 FYEKMQ (reference sequence). The CDR3 is CASSLGSYNQPQHF. CDR3 DNA: TGTGCCAGCAGCTTAGGATCGTACAATCAGCCCCAGCATTTT.

The chain links TRBV5-1 to TRBJ2-5; TRBD1 is a possible D gene (6 bases). This CDR3 comprises 14 residues. Trimming removed 0 bases at V and 9 bases at J, with 15 bases between. Germline V gene lookup returns CDR1 SGHRS and CDR2 YFSETQ. CDR3 DNA: TGCGCCAGCAGCTTGGGACAGGCCAGCACGGCCCAGTACTTC. Its translation: CASSLGQASTAQYF.

The V call is TRBV18, the J call TRBJ1-5; D is ambiguous. Germline loops: CDR1 KGHSH, CDR2 LQKENI. The CDR3 loop spans 14 amino acids. V lost 2 bases and J 1 base, leaving 6 bases between the germline ends. The CDR3: CASSPSGSNQPQHF. For the CDR3, the DNA is TGTGCCAGCTCACCATCCGGGAGCAATCAGCCCCAGCATTTT.

This clone was found a few times. The chain is built from TRBV5-5 and TRBJ1-3; unclear D gene. V shed 0 bases and J shed 0 bases, with 7 bases lying between them. The CDR3 has 15 amino acids. The germline gives CDR1 SGHKS, CDR2 YYEKEE (reference sequence). Here the CDR3 reads CASSLDDSSGNTIYF. The CDR3 DNA reads as TGTGCCAGCAGCTTGGACGATTCCTCTGGAAACACCATATATTTT.

The genes are TRBV20-1 and TRBJ1-1, with no clear D. V lost 7 bases and J 0 bases, leaving 6 bases between the germline ends. The CDR3 length is 11 residues. The germline CDR1 and CDR2 sequences are DFQATT and SNEGSKA (reference sequence). The CDR3 loop reads CSGSMNTEAFF. The CDR3 DNA is TGCAGTGGTTCCATGAACACTGAAGCTTTCTTT.

The chain joins TRBV5-1 to TRBJ2-5; D gene ambiguous. V lost 4 bases and J 1 base, leaving 8 bases between the germline ends. Looked up from germline, CDR1 is SGHRS and CDR2 is YFSETQ. The CDR3 is made up of 13 amino acids. The CDR3 sequence: CASSQRIQETQYF. DNA for the CDR3: TGCGCCAGCAGCCAGCGAATCCAAGAGACCCAGTACTTC.